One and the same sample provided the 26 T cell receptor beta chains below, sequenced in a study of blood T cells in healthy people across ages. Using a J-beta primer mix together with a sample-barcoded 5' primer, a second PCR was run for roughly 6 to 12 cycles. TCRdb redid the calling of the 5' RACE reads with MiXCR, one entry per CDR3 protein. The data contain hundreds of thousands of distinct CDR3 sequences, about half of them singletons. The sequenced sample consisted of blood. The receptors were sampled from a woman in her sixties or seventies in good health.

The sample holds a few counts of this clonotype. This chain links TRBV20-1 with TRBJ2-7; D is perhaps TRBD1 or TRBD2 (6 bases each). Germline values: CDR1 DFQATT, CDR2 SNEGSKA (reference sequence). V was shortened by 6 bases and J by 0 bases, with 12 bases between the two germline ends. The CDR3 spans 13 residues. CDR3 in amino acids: CSAIGGFSYEQYF. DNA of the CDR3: TGCAGTGCCATAGGGGGGTTCTCCTACGAGCAGTACTTC.

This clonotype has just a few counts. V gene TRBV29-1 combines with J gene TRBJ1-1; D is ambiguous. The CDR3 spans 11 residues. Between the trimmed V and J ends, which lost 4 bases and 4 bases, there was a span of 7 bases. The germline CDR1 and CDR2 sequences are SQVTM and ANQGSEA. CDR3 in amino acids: CSVVVGTEAFF. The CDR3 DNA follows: TGCAGCGTTGTGGTTGGCACTGAAGCTTTCTTT.

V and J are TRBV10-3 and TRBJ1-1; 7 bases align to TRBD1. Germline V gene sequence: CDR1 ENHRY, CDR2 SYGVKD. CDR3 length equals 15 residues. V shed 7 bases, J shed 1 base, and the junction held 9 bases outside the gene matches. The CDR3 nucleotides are TGTGCCATCACCCTCGGAACAGGGGCGAACACTGAAGCTTTCTTT. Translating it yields CAITLGTGANTEAFF.

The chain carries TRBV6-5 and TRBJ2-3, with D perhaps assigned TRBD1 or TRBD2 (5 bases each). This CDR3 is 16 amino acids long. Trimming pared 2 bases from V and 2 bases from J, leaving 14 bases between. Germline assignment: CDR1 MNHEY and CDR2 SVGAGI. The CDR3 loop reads CASSYDMSGTTDTQYF. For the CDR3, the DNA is TGTGCCAGCAGTTACGATATGTCGGGGACCACAGATACGCAGTATTTT.

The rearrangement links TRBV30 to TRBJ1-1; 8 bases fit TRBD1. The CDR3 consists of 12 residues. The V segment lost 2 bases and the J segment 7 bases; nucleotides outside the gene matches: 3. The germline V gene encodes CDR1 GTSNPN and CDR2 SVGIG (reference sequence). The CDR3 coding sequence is TGTGCCTGGAGTATGACAGGGGATGAAGCTTTCTTT. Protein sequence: CAWSMTGDEAFF.

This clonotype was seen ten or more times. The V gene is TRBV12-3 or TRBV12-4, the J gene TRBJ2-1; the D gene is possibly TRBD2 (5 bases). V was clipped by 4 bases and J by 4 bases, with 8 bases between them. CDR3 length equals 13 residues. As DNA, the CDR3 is TGTGCCAGCAGTTCGGGGAATTACAATGAGCAGTTCTTC. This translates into CASSSGNYNEQFF.

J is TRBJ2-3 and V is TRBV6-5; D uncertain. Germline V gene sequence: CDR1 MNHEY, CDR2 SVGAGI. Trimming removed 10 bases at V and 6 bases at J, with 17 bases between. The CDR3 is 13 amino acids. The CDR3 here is CAISARPGDTQYF. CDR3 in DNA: TGTGCCATTTCTGCGCGGCCCGGGGATACGCAGTATTTT.

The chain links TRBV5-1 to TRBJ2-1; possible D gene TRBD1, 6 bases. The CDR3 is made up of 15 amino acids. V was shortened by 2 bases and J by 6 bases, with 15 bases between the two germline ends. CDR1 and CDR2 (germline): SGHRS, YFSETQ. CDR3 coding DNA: TGCGCCAGCAGCTTTGACACAGGGCGCGGCAATGAGCAGTTCTTC. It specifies CASSFDTGRGNEQFF.

The CDR3 spells CATSTVGTQYF. CDR3 coding DNA: TGTGCCACCAGTACCGTGGGGACCCAGTACTTC. This sequence joins TRBV24-1 and TRBJ2-5; no clear D gene. Germline V gives CDR1 KGHDR, CDR2 SFDVKD. Trimming cost V 6 bases and J 7 bases, with 8 bases left between them. The CDR3 is made up of 11 amino acids.

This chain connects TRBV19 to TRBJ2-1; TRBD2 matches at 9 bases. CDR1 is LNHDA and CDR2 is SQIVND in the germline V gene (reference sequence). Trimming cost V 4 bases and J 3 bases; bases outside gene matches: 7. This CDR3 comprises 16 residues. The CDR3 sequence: CASSKLAGAGYNEQFF. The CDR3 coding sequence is TGTGCCAGTAGTAAGTTAGCGGGAGCAGGCTACAATGAGCAGTTCTTC.

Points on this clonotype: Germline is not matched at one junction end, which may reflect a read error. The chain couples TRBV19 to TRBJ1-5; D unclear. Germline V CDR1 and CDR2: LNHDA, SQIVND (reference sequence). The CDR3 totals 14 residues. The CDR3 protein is CASSIGTVNQSQHF. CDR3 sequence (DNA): TGTGCCAGTAGTATAGGGACTGTCAATCAGTCCCAGCATTTT.

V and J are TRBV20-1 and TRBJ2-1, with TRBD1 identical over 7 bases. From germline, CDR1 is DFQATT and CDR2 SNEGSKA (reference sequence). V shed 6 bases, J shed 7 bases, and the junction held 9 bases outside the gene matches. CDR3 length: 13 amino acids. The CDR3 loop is CSATRRDRNEQFF. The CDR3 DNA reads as TGCAGTGCAACCCGCCGGGACAGAAATGAGCAGTTCTTC.

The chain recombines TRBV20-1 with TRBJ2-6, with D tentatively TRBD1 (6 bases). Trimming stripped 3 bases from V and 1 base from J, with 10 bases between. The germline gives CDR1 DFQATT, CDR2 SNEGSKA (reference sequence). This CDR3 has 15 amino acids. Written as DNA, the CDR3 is TGCAGTGCTAGGGACAGACCATCTGGGGCCAACGTCCTGACTTTC. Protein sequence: CSARDRPSGANVLTF.

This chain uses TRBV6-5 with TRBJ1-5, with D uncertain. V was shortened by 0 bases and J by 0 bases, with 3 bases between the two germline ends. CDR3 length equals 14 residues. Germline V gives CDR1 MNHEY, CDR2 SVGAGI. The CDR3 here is CASSYSFSNQPQHF. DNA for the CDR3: TGTGCCAGCAGTTACTCGTTTAGCAATCAGCCCCAGCATTTT.

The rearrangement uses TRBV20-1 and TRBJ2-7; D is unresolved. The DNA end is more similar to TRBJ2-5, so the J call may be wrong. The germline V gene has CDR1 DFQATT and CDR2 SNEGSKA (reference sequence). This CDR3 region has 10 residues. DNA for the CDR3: TGCAGTGCTCCCACCGGGACCCAGTACTTC. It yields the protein CSAPTGTQYF.

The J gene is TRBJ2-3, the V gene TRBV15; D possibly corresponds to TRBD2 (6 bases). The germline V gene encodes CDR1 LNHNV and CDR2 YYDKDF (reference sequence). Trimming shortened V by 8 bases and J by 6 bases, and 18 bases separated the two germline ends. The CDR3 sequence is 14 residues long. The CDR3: CATQQIGRKDTQYF. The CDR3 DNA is TGTGCCACCCAGCAGATCGGGAGAAAGGATACGCAGTATTTT.

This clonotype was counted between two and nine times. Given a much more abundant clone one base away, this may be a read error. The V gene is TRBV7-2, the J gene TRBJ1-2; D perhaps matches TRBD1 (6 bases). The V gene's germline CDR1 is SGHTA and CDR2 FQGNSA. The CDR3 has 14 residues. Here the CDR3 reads CAGSFLQGDYGYTF. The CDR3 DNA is TGTGCCGGCAGCTTCCTACAGGGAGACTATGGCTACACCTTC.

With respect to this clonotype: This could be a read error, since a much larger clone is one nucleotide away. CDR3 in DNA: TGTGCCAGCAGCCGTCGGACTAGCGGGGGGGATGGCACAGATACGCGGTATTTT. Encoded protein: CASSRRTSGGDGTDTRYF. V gene TRBV7-2 combines with J gene TRBJ2-3; 15 bases line up with TRBD2. The CDR3 is 18 residues long. The V gene's germline CDR1 is SGHTA and CDR2 FQGNSA.

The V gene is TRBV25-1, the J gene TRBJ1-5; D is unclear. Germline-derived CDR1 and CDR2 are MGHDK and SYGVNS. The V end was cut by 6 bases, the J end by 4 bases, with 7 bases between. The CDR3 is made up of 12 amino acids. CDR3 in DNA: TGTGCCAGCAGATATGAAAATCAGCCCCAGCATTTT. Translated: CASRYENQPQHF.

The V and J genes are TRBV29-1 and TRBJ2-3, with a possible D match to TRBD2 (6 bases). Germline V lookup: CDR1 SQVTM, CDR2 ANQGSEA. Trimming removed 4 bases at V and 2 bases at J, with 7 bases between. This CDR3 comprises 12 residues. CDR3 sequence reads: CSVGTNTDTQYF. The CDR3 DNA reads TGCAGCGTTGGGACTAACACAGATACGCAGTATTTT.

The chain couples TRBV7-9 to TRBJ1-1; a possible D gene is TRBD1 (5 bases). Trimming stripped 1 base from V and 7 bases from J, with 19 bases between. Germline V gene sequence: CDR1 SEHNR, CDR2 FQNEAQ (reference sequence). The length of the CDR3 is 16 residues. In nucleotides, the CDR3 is TGTGCCAGCAGCTTAGGAATTACGGGGCGCAAGGATGAAGCTTTCTTT. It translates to CASSLGITGRKDEAFF.

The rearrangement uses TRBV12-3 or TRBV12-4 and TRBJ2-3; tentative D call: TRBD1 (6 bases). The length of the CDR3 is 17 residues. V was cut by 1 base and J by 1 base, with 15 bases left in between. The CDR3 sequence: CASSLGSTGTGTDTQYF. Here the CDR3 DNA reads TGTGCCAGCAGTTTAGGGAGCACAGGGACGGGCACAGATACGCAGTATTTT.

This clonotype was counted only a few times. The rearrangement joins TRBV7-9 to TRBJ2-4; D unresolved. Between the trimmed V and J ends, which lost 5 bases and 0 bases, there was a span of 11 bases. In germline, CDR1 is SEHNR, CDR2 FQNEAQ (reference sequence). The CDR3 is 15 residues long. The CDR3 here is CASSHRHVAKNIQYF. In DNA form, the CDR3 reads TGTGCCAGCAGCCATCGACACGTAGCCAAAAACATTCAGTACTTC.

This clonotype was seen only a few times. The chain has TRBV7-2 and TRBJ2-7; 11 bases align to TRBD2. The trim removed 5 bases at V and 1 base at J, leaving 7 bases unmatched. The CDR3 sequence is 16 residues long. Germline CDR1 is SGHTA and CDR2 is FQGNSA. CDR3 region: CASSPQGTSGSYEQYF. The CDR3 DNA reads TGTGCCAGCAGCCCCCAAGGGACTAGCGGATCCTACGAGCAGTACTTC.

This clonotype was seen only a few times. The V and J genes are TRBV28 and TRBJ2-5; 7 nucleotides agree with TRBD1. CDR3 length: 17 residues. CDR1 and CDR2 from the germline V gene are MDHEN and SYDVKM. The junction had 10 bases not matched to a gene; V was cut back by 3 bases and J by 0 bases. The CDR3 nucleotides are TGTGCCAGCAGTTTCCACAGGGGATATAGGTACCAAGAGACCCAGTACTTC. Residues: CASSFHRGYRYQETQYF.

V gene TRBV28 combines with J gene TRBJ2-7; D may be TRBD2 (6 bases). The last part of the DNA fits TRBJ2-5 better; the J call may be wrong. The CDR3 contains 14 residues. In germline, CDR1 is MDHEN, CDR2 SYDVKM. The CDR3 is CASSPRDLRETQYF. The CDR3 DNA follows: TGTGCCAGCAGTCCCCGGGACTTACGGGAGACCCAGTACTTC.